One T cell receptor (beta chain) is described in this entry. This CDR3 spans 13 amino acids. V shed 5 bases, J shed 2 bases, and the junction held 1 base outside the gene matches. CDR1 is MNHNY, CDR2 SVGAGI, per germline (reference sequence). In the original analysis: It was from reference gene primer amplification that nucleated cell counts were estimated. Assay used: immunoSEQ multiplex PCR; TCRdb lists only in-frame clones, some missing. V and J calls and clone size are given by that table; D and trimming were obtained from the DNA. The sample holds approximately 150,000 clones, roughly 89% seen once. This sample was taken from a study of blood T cell repertoires in COVID-19. Whole-study context: Italy, Spain and the United States were the sources of the convalescent and acute COVID-19 samples. Nucleic acid was either cDNA or gDNA, and it came from T cells, B-cell-depleted T cells, or PBMCs.

Sequenced: peripheral blood. This TCR came from a human donor in a cohort sampled during active COVID-19. The V call is TRBV6-6, the J call TRBJ1-2; 8 bases align to TRBD1. This CDR3 reads CASSGQGNYGYTF. CDR3 DNA: TGTGCCAGCAGTGGACAGGGCAACTATGGCTACACCTTC.